The source of this T cell receptor (beta chain) is a study of radiotherapy plus CTLA-4 blockade in lung cancer. Study overall: Disease control was achieved by around 33% of patients, and objective responses by less than 20%.

CDR3 length: 16 residues. J gave up 8 bases and V 3 bases, and 8 bases lay outside the gene matches. Per germline, CDR1 LNHNV and CDR2 YYDKDF (reference sequence). It was focal radiation plus CTLA-4 blockade with ipilimumab that patients with chemo-refractory metastatic non-small-cell lung cancer received. General study findings and limits: Early blood T cell clone changes and increased post-radiation serum interferon-beta were reportedly the strongest response predictors. Radiotherapy plus ipilimumab was followed by expansion in blood of tumor-derived TCR clones.

Data came from immunoSEQ multiplex PCR; TCRdb stores just in-frame clones and leaves some out. The repertoire holds 34,000 or so clones, with roughly four fifths as singletons. About this clone: Its antigen is unknown.

The source was peripheral blood, collected from a patient treated with radiotherapy plus ipilimumab. The chain carries TRBV15 and TRBJ2-1, with 12 nucleotides matching TRBD1. The sequence derives from a human donor with non-small cell lung cancer that progressed on radiotherapy plus ipilimumab. The CDR3 region is CATSRDRDRGHDEQFF. As DNA, the CDR3 is TGTGCCACCAGCAGGGACCGGGACAGGGGGCACGATGAGCAGTTCTTC.